Each of the 15 T cell receptor beta chains below was sequenced from the same sample in a study of shared clonotypes between healthy human individuals. Generated by immunoSEQ multiplex PCR, the TCRdb table keeps only in-frame clones and is missing some. The table includes some 2,000,000 clones, about 94% detected once. Naivety among CD8 cells was defined by CD45RO negativity and positive CCR7 selection, thereby excluding terminally differentiated effector memory CD45RA+ cells. The sequenced sample was naive CD8+ T cells sorted from blood. The source of these receptors is a man aged 18 to 35 in good health.

This sequence joins TRBV2 and TRBJ2-3, with D tentatively TRBD2 (6 bases). The CDR3 is made up of 15 amino acids. The germline gives CDR1 SNHLY, CDR2 FYNNEI. V lost 3 bases and J lost 6, with 16 bases in between. In DNA, the CDR3 is TGTGCCAGCAGTGAGGGAGAGGGGAGGATTGATACGCAGTATTTT. Protein: CASSEGEGRIDTQYF.

The rearrangement links TRBV7-9 to TRBJ2-7; possible D gene TRBD2, 6 bases. Trimming removed 5 bases from V and 2 bases from J, with 13 bases in between. Looked up from germline, CDR1 is SEHNR and CDR2 is FQNEAQ (reference sequence). The CDR3 totals 14 residues. The CDR3 nucleotides read TGTGCCAGCAGCCGGGCGGGAAGCGCCTACGAGCAGTACTTC. It encodes CASSRAGSAYEQYF.

In nucleotides, the CDR3 is TGTGCCTGGAGTGTAGGGACAGGGATCGAAGCTTTCTTT. Protein sequence: CAWSVGTGIEAFF. V is TRBV30 and J is TRBJ1-1; 9 bases are shared with TRBD1. Germline values: CDR1 GTSNPN, CDR2 SVGIG (reference sequence). V gave up 0 bases and J gave up 8 bases; unmatched junction bases: 4. The CDR3 is 13 amino acids.

The rearrangement joins TRBV14 to TRBJ2-1; 7 bases line up with TRBD2. Germline trimming cut 0 bases from V and 8 bases from J; bases unmatched to any gene: 7. The CDR3 sequence is 15 residues long. The germline CDR1 and CDR2 sequences are SGHDN and FVKESK. CDR3 DNA: TGTGCCAGCAGCCAAGACTGGACTAGTAACGATGAGCAGTTCTTC. Its translation: CASSQDWTSNDEQFF.

About this clone itself: Different DNA sequences within this sample yield the same CDR3. The chain recombines TRBV7-9 with TRBJ2-7; tentatively, D is TRBD1 (6 bases). The CDR3 covers 14 residues. V lost 5 bases and J lost 3, with 14 bases in between. The germline CDR1 and CDR2 sequences are SEHNR and FQNEAQ (reference sequence). The CDR3 sequence: CASSPPGQSYEQYF. In nucleotides, the CDR3 is TGTGCCAGCAGCCCGCCCGGACAGAGCTACGAGCAGTACTTC.

The gene calls are TRBV9 and TRBJ2-1, with D perhaps given as TRBD1 or TRBD2 (6 bases each). V was cut by 2 bases and J by 5 bases, with 11 bases left in between. Germline V gene sequence: CDR1 SGDLS, CDR2 YYNGEE. CDR3 length: 14 amino acids. The CDR3 region has the DNA TGTGCCAGCAGCGTCGGGGGCAACCACAATGAGCAGTTCTTC. Translating gives CASSVGGNHNEQFF.

The chain recombines TRBV5-5 with TRBJ1-2, with 7 bases aligning to TRBD1. The CDR3 spans 17 residues. J lost 0 bases, V lost 0 bases, and 8 bases had no gene match. The V gene's germline CDR1 is SGHKS and CDR2 YYEKEE (reference sequence). CDR3 loop: CASSLGQGASANYGYTF. The DNA for the CDR3 is TGTGCCAGCAGCTTGGGACAGGGTGCATCGGCTAACTATGGCTACACCTTC.

V gene TRBV30 combines with J gene TRBJ1-6; TRBD1 matches 7 bases. Losses at the gene ends were 3 bases for V and 10 bases for J; bases not matched to a gene: 6. The CDR3 loop spans 13 amino acids. Germline loops: CDR1 GTSNPN, CDR2 SVGIG (reference sequence). The CDR3 protein is CAWSDRAGSPLHF. The CDR3 coding sequence is TGTGCCTGGAGCGACAGGGCGGGATCACCCCTCCACTTT.

This sequence joins TRBV7-9 and TRBJ2-2, with TRBD2 matching 8 bases. The trim removed 4 bases at V and 4 bases at J, leaving 8 bases unmatched. This CDR3 has 16 residues. Germline V gene sequence: CDR1 SEHNR, CDR2 FQNEAQ (reference sequence). The CDR3, as DNA: TGTGCCAGCAGCTCCTTTAGCGGGGTGGCCACCGGGGAGCTGTTTTTT. It codes for CASSSFSGVATGELFF. Full variable domain (missing parts from reference TRBV7-9 and TRBJ2-2): DTGVSQNPRHKITKRGQNVTFRCDPISEHNRLYWYRQTLGQGPEFLTYFQNEAQLEKSRLLSDRFSAERPKGSFSTLEIQRTEQGDSAMYLCASSSFSGVATGELFFGEGSRLTVL.

On this clone itself: One junction end disagrees with the germline gene, perhaps due to a read error. The chain carries TRBV6-5 and TRBJ2-1; 7 nucleotides agree with TRBD2. The CDR3 length is 15 residues. CDR1 and CDR2 (germline): MNHEY, SVGAGI. The CDR3, as DNA: TGTGCCAGCAGTTACCTGACTAGCTCCAACAATGAGCAGTTCTTC. This translates into CASSYLTSSNNEQFF.

This chain links TRBV27 with TRBJ2-7; maybe TRBD1 (6 bases). This CDR3 spans 13 amino acids. Germline V lookup: CDR1 MNHEY, CDR2 SMNVEV (reference sequence). The ends were cut back, 5 bases at V and 0 bases at J, with 8 bases in the middle. CDR3 DNA: TGTGCCAGCAGTACAGGGAGCTCCTACGAGCAGTACTTC. The encoded protein is CASSTGSSYEQYF.

The chain joins TRBV27 to TRBJ2-5; D is tentatively TRBD1 or TRBD2 (5 bases each). CDR3 length equals 14 residues. The V gene lost 4 bases and the J gene lost 5 bases, with 14 bases spanning the gap. CDR1 MNHEY and CDR2 SMNVEV come from the germline V gene (reference sequence). Here the CDR3 reads CASSSGPVGETQYF. The DNA for the CDR3 is TGTGCCAGCAGTTCGGGGCCAGTGGGGGAGACCCAGTACTTC.

CDR3: CASRTSGGAWNNEQFF. The CDR3 DNA sequence: TGTGCCAGCAGGACTAGCGGGGGGGCCTGGAACAATGAGCAGTTCTTC. The chain carries TRBV7-8 and TRBJ2-1; 14 nucleotides agree with TRBD2. J gave up 5 bases and V 6 bases, and 6 bases lay outside the gene matches. The germline gives CDR1 SGHVS, CDR2 FQNEAQ. This CDR3 comprises 16 residues.

This rearrangement joins TRBV19 to TRBJ2-1; 9 nucleotides line up with TRBD1. The ends lost 9 bases at V and 8 bases at J; junction bases unmatched: 11. Germline CDR1 reads LNHDA; CDR2 reads SQIVND (reference sequence). This CDR3 spans 14 amino acids. The CDR3 DNA reads as TGTGCCAGCCTGGGACAGGGAAGCCCATATGAGCAGTTCTTC. Protein product: CASLGQGSPYEQFF.

The V gene is TRBV5-4, the J gene TRBJ2-7; D not certain. The CDR3 totals 14 residues. The V end was cut by 0 bases, the J end by 3 bases, with 10 bases between. Germline loops: CDR1 SGHNT, CDR2 YYREEE (reference sequence). CDR3 amino acids: CASSLEPGSYEQYF. The DNA for the CDR3 is TGTGCCAGCAGCTTGGAACCGGGCAGCTACGAGCAGTACTTC. Variable domain in full (rest from reference TRBV5-4 and TRBJ2-7): ETGVTQSPTHLIKTRGQQVTLRCSSQSGHNTVSWYQQALGQGPQFIFQYYREEENGRGNFPPRFSGLQFPNYSSELNVNALELDDSALYLCASSLEPGSYEQYFGPGTRLTVT.